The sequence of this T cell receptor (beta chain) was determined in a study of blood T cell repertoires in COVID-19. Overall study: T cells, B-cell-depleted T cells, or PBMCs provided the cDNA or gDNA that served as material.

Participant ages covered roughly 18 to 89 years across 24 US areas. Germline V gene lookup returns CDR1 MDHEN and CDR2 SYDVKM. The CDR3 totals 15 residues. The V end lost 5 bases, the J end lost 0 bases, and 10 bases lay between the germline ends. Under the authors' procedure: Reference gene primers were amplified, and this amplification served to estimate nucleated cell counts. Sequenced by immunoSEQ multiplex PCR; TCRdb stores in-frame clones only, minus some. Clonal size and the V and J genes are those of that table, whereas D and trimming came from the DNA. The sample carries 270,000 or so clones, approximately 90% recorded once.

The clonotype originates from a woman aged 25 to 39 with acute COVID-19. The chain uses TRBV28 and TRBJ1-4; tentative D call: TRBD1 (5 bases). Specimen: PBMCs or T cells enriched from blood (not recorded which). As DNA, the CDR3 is TGTGCCAGCAGTACCGTAGGGGCAACTAATGAAAAACTGTTTTTT. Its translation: CASSTVGATNEKLFF.